This is a list of T cell receptor beta chains from one sample in a study of blood T cell repertoires in COVID-19. Profiling relied on immunoSEQ multiplex PCR, and the TCRdb table lists in-frame clones only, not all of them. The sample yields a few hundred thousand clones, around nine tenths seen once. Sequencing was performed on PBMCs or T cells enriched from blood (not recorded which). The receptor set was obtained from a woman aged 40 to 50 who had recovered from COVID-19. Each CDR3 is given with its conserved first and last residue. The D gene is left open where the match is weak. Clone sizes are given selectively: once, few, many, or a class where the clone is expanded.

>TRBJ2-1|TRBD2|TRBV2|NA
TGTGCCAGCAGTGAAGGGGCGGTAGCGGGAAAGGACAATGAGCAGTTCTTC
CASSEGAVAGKDNEQFF
>TRBJ1-2|TRBD1|TRBV10-3|NA
TGTGCCATCAGTGCAGGGGGCGAGGGCTACACCTTC
CAISAGGEGYTF
>TRBJ2-7|NA|TRBV19|NA
TGTGCCAGTAGTATAGGGCTAGCCAACTACGAGCAGTACTTC
CASSIGLANYEQYF
>TRBJ2-6|NA|TRBV7-3|NA
TGTGCCAGCAGGAGCCAGGACTCTGGGGCCAACGTCCTGACTTTC
CASRSQDSGANVLTF
>TRBJ2-5|NA|TRBV12-3/TRBV12-4|NA
TGTGCCAGCAGTTTACACAGTCAGACCCAGTACTTC
CASSLHSQTQYF
>TRBJ2-2|NA|TRBV7-2|NA
TGTGCCAGCAGCTTATTAGCAGACACCGGGGAGCTGTTTTTT
CASSLLADTGELFF
>TRBJ1-3|NA|TRBV5-1|NA
TGCGCCAGCAGCTTGGTGGGAGAGCCCACTATTGACACCATATATTTT
CASSLVGEPTIDTIYF
>TRBJ1-1|NA|TRBV14|NA
TGTGCCAGCAGCCAAGGTGGGAGTAGCACTGAAGCTTTCTTT
CASSQGGSSTEAFF
>TRBJ2-7|TRBD1|TRBV18|few
TGTGCCAGCTCCCAACAGGGGATCTACGAGCAGTACTTC
CASSQQGIYEQYF
>TRBJ2-2|NA|TRBV12-2|NA
TGTGCAAGTCGACCGGGACTAGCGGTCCTTGGGGGCGGGGAGCTGTTTTTT
CASRPGLAVLGGGELFF
>TRBJ2-2|TRBD2|TRBV28|few
TGTGCCAGCAGTTTTAATAGCGGGAGGACCGGGGAGCTGTTTTTT
CASSFNSGRTGELFF
>TRBJ2-2|TRBD1|TRBV4-2|few
TGTGCCAGCAGGGAACAGGGGGAGTTCGGGGAGCTGTTTTTT
CASREQGEFGELFF
>TRBJ1-2|TRBD1|TRBV7-9|NA
TGTGCCAGCAGCTTACTCCGGGACAGGAGCTATGGCTACACCTTC
CASSLLRDRSYGYTF
>TRBJ2-4|TRBD2|TRBV28|NA
TGTGCCAGCAGGAGAATGGAGGGAGGGCCCGGTTTAAACATTCAGTACTTC
CASRRMEGGPGLNIQYF
>TRBJ2-5|TRBD2|TRBV24-1|once
TGTGCCACCAGTGATCGACAACTAGCGGGGGCTTTGGAGACCCAGTACTTC
CATSDRQLAGALETQYF
>TRBJ1-2|NA|TRBV3-1/TRBV3-2|NA
TGTGCCAGCAGCGACCGCCCAGGGATTCCAAACTATGGCTACACCTTC
CASSDRPGIPNYGYTF
>TRBJ2-5|NA|TRBV3-1/TRBV3-2|NA
TGTGCCAGCAGCCAAGACCCCCGGGGAAAGAAAGAGACCCAGTACTTC
CASSQDPRGKKETQYF
>TRBJ2-1|NA|TRBV24-1|NA
TGTGCCACCAGTGATACCTCCGGGACACCGTCTTACAATGAGCAGTTCTTC
CATSDTSGTPSYNEQFF
>TRBJ2-3|NA|TRBV11-2|NA
TGTGCCAGCAGCTTGGTAACAGTTAACACAGATACGCAGTATTTT
CASSLVTVNTDTQYF
>TRBJ2-1|TRBD1|TRBV29-1|NA
TGCAGCGTTGAAGATTTGACAGGGTGGAATGAGCAGTTCTTC
CSVEDLTGWNEQFF
>TRBJ1-1|NA|TRBV4-3|NA
TGCGCCAGCAGCCAAGATGACTACTCGGAAGCTTTCTTT
CASSQDDYSEAFF
>TRBJ2-7|TRBD2|TRBV7-2|few
TGTGCCAGCAGCGTAATAGCGGGCCCCTACGAGCAGTACTTC
CASSVIAGPYEQYF
>TRBJ2-2|NA|TRBV20-1|NA
TGCAGTGCTAGATGGCTAGGCGAGCTGTTTTTT
CSARWLGELFF
>TRBJ1-4|NA|TRBV28|NA
TGTGCCAGCAGTCGGGTGTCTACTAATGAAAAACTGTTTTTT
CASSRVSTNEKLFF
>TRBJ1-1|TRBD1|TRBV14|NA
TGTGCCAGCAGCCAACAGACAGGGGTGGGCACTGAAGCTTTCTTT
CASSQQTGVGTEAFF
>TRBJ1-2|NA|TRBV30|NA
TGTGCCTGGACCGGGGGGGTATTGGCGTCGGGCTACACCTTC
CAWTGGVLASGYTF
>TRBJ1-2|NA|TRBV28|NA
TGTGCCAGCAGTTTAACTGCCAGGGCGGGCTACACCTTC
CASSLTARAGYTF
>TRBJ1-2|NA|TRBV28|NA
TGTGCCAGCAGTTTGACCGGGACATACAACTATGGCTACACCTTC
CASSLTGTYNYGYTF
>TRBJ2-7|NA|TRBV11-1|NA
TGTGCCAGCAGCGCCCGAGACAGACCTTCTAAGAGTGAGCAGTACTTC
CASSARDRPSKSEQYF
>TRBJ2-3|TRBD2|TRBV15|NA
TGTGCCACCAGCAGATCAGGGACTAGCGGGAATACGCAGTATTTT
CATSRSGTSGNTQYF
>TRBJ1-2|NA|TRBV27|NA
TGTGCCAGCAGTTCGTCCGTTATGTTGGAGTATGGCTACACCTTC
CASSSSVMLEYGYTF
>TRBJ2-1|NA|TRBV9|NA
TGTGCCAGCAGCCCGTCAGGAGGGGTCAACAATGAGCAGTTCTTC
CASSPSGGVNNEQFF
>TRBJ1-5|NA|TRBV7-8|NA
TGTGCCAGCAGCCCGGAGGAGGGGTTACAGCCCCAGCATTTT
CASSPEEGLQPQHF
>TRBJ2-7|TRBD1|TRBV7-6|NA
TGTGCCAGCAGCTTGGGCCCGGACAGGGGCTCCTACGAGCAGTACTTC
CASSLGPDRGSYEQYF
>TRBJ1-2|TRBD1|TRBV5-1|NA
TGCGCCAGCAGCAGCCGACAGGGGAGAAACTATGGCTACACCTTC
CASSSRQGRNYGYTF
>TRBJ1-3|NA|TRBV19|NA
TGTGCCAGTAGTCCAGGGGTTTCGGGAAACACCATATATTTT
CASSPGVSGNTIYF
>TRBJ2-6|TRBD1|TRBV7-3|NA
TGTGCCAGCAGCTTAGACAGGGTTACCTCTGGGGCCAACGTCCTGACTTTC
CASSLDRVTSGANVLTF
>TRBJ2-7|NA|TRBV6-5|NA
TGTGCCAGCTGGAGGAGGGCTAGCGAGCAGTACTTC
CASWRRASEQYF
>TRBJ2-5|NA|TRBV29-1|once
TGCAGCGTTGTAGGAGCGGTCCAAGAGACCCAGTACTTC
CSVVGAVQETQYF
>TRBJ2-1|NA|TRBV25-1|NA
TGTGCCAGCAGTGAATCGTCAGGGTGGGTAGGTGAGCAGTTCTTC
CASSESSGWVGEQFF
>TRBJ2-7|TRBD2|TRBV20-1|NA
TGCAGTGCTAGTCACGGGTTGACTAGCGGGGTCTACGAGCAGTACTTC
CSASHGLTSGVYEQYF
>TRBJ2-7|NA|TRBV27|NA
TGTGCCAGCAGCATCCGGCAGGGGCCCTACGAGCAGTACTTC
CASSIRQGPYEQYF
>TRBJ2-7|NA|TRBV21-1|NA
TGTGCCAGCAGCAAAGAGCGGGAGGTCTCCTACGAGCAGTACTTC
CASSKEREVSYEQYF
>TRBJ1-1|NA|TRBV7-2|NA
TGTGCCAGCAGCTTGATACAGGCGGCCATTGCTTTCTTT
CASSLIQAAIAFF
>TRBJ1-4|NA|TRBV7-2|NA
TGTGCCAGCAGCCGCGGGAGAACTAATGAAAAACTGTTTTTT
CASSRGRTNEKLFF
>TRBJ2-7|NA|TRBV27|NA
TGTGCCAGTGGGTGGGGCACCGGCTTGTACGAGCAGTACTTC
CASGWGTGLYEQYF
>TRBJ1-2|NA|TRBV19|NA
TGTGCCAGTAGTATTCTACCAGGGCCCTCGGACTACACCTTC
CASSILPGPSDYTF
>TRBJ2-1|TRBD2|TRBV28|NA
TGTGCCACCATAGCGGGAGTCGAAGGCAATGAGCAGTTCTTC
CATIAGVEGNEQFF
>TRBJ2-3|TRBD2|TRBV5-1|NA
TGCGCCAGCAGTGTGTCGAGCGGGAGAACAGATACGCAGTATTTT
CASSVSSGRTDTQYF
>TRBJ2-2|TRBD1|TRBV16|NA
TGTGCCAGCAGTCGCCGCACAGGGGTCGGCGGGGAGCTGTTTTTT
CASSRRTGVGGELFF
>TRBJ2-5|TRBD2|TRBV20-1|few
TGCAGTGCTAGTGCTGGGACTACGCTCCAAGAGACCCAGTACTTC
CSASAGTTLQETQYF
>TRBJ1-2|TRBD1|TRBV28|once
TGTGCCAGTCGGGGGACAGGGGGTAACTATGGCTACACCTTC
CASRGTGGNYGYTF
>TRBJ1-6|NA|TRBV7-9|NA
TGTGCCAGCAGCCCAGGAGGCTTTAATTCACCCCTCCACTTT
CASSPGGFNSPLHF
>TRBJ2-7|NA|TRBV28|NA
TGTGCCAGCAGTTTTAATGGGGCTAGCGAGCAGTACTTC
CASSFNGASEQYF
>TRBJ1-1|NA|TRBV4-3|NA
TGCGCCAGCAGCCAAGATCGGGGGGCGCAAGGGACTGAAGCTTTCTTT
CASSQDRGAQGTEAFF